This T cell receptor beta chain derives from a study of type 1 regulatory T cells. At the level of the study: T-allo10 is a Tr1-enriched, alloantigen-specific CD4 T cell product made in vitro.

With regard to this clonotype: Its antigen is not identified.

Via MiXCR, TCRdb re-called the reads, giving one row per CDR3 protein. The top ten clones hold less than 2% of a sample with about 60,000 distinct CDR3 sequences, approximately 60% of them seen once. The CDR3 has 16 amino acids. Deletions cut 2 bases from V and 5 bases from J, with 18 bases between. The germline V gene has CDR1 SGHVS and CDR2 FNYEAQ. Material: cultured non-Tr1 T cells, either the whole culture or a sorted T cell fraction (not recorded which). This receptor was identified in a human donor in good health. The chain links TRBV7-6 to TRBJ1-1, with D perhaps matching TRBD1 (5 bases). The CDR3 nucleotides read TGTGCCAGCAGCTTACTTAGTGTTGGGGGAATGACTGAAGCTTTCTTT. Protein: CASSLLSVGGMTEAFF. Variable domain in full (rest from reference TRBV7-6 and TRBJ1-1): GAGVSQSPRYKVTKRGQDVALRCDPISGHVSLYWYRQALGQGPEFLTYFNYEAQQDKSGLPNDRFSAERPEGSISTLTIQRTEQRDSAMYRCASSLLSVGGMTEAFFGQGTRLTVV.